Given below is one TCR beta chain in context. The antigen is unknown. This entry is derived from a study of blood T cells in healthy people across ages. Across the study: Per every two T cells, about one barcoded beta molecule was captured by template switching.

Per sample, at least 6 micrograms of total RNA were extracted. The study, taken as a whole, reports: Samples with more naive T cells showed higher observed beta diversity. Estimates based on one million T cells were treated as lower bounds.

There are 15 residues in the CDR3. Trimming removed 0 bases from V and 8 bases from J; junction bases left unmatched: 9. From germline, CDR1 is SGHDT and CDR2 YYEEEE. A J-beta primer mix and a sample-barcoded 5' primer were used in a second PCR of roughly 7 to 12 cycles. TCRdb independently ran MiXCR on the 5' RACE reads; one entry per CDR3 protein. The sample contains about 1.4 million distinct CDR3 sequences, approximately 59% of which appear only once. This chain joins TRBV5-6 and TRBJ1-2; 8 nucleotides match TRBD1. This sequence was found in a man between 18 and 35 years old in good health. Sequenced sample: blood. DNA for the CDR3: TGTGCCAGCAGCTTGGAGGGCGACAGGGGAGGCGGCTACACCTTC. The encoded protein is CASSLEGDRGGGYTF.